A single TCR beta chain is shown here with its context. No antigen is known for it. Per-base quality was not reported, and no clone a single base away is much larger than it. This sample is part of a study of cytomegalovirus exposure and HLA in healthy donors (TCRdb year 2017). As for the study more broadly: In an earlier analysis of roughly 500 of the donors, less than 350 Gb of sequence data and approximately 100 million unique TCR beta sequences from roughly 200 million T cells were reported. Around 320 gigabases of sequencing data and approximately 84 million unique TCR sequences were included in an early release covering 550 to 650 HLA-typed donors. Among the roughly 400 genotyped donors, around 81% belonged to the genetic ancestry cluster associated with self-reported Caucasian donors. The study aimed to test whether signatures of past pathogen exposure could be identified by cataloging public T cell receptors. The T cell repertoires of around 670 subjects were profiled by immunosequencing and related to cytomegalovirus serostatus. Besides the first cohort of around 670 subjects, a separate validation cohort made up of 120 different subjects was used. To predict cytomegalovirus infection status, the study combined high-throughput TCR immunosequencing, statistical association of individual TCRs with disease status, and machine learning. A later analysis re-examined previously published TCR beta repertoires from several hundred donors and added high-resolution HLA genotyping to investigate patterns of TCR occurrence. The later analysis used no new phenotypic data to find candidate immune exposures, relying instead on TCR beta sequences and their occurrence across donors. In an earlier analysis of a few hundred of the donors, high-throughput TCR beta sequencing was used to judge whether each TCR beta V gene segment behaved as functional or pseudogenic. Donor age, sex, ethnicity and CMV serostatus were compiled alongside the repertoire data. Genome-wide SNP genotypes for about 65% of the 666 donors were used in a later genetic analysis, which treated that subset as a discovery cohort. Every repertoire in the discovery cohort had been generated on one and the same sequencing platform. HLA typing included class I and class II loci at four-digit resolution. The number of donors typed differed by locus, with about 629-630 for A, B, C, DRB1 and DQB1, around 500 for DQA1, about 610 for DPA1, and 472 for DPB1. About 5 DR-DQ haplotypes were handled as single units for association and clustering, since linkage in the cohort was strong. Among about 360 genotyped donors of the cohort, an average of approximately 250,000 unique TCR beta nucleotide sequences were sequenced per donor, around a sixth of them non-productive.

The method behind the library was the immunoSEQ multiplex PCR assay. For the multiplex PCR, a mixture combining 60 forward primers for TCR Vbeta segments and 13 reverse primers for TCR Jbeta segments was used. The CDR3 region of rearranged TCR beta genes was amplified from genomic DNA with a multiplex PCR assay. On the Illumina HiSeq System, the amplified TCR beta libraries were sequenced as 87-base-pair reads. As for the authors' bioinformatics: A later analysis tallied around 82 million unique TCR beta chains across the approximately 670 repertoires, and some 10 million of those chains were shared by two or more donors. Raw reads were error-corrected and collapsed into unique sequences by a nearest-neighbor algorithm in which closely related sequences were merged to remove PCR and sequencing errors. V, D and J gene segments were assigned by aligning CDR3 sequences to IMGT reference sequences. For a sequence to be retained, at least a six-nucleotide match to both a V gene segment and a J gene segment was required. Rearrangements were classified as productive when the CDR3 lacked stop codons and remained in frame with V and J, and all other rearrangements were classified as non-productive. CDR3 was defined according to IMGT convention as the region running from the second conserved V-encoded cysteine to the conserved J-encoded phenylalanine. The earlier analysis of 500 to 600 of the donors excluded sequences that lacked an unambiguous match to a single V gene segment. An earlier analysis of several hundred of the donors called V segments functional above 56.7% productive rearrangements and segregating when the between-donor standard deviation exceeded 5%. A statistical classification framework was built for diagnosing cytomegalovirus status from the catalog of TCR beta chain sequences. A later analysis assigned V and J genes by comparing TCR nucleotide sequences with IMGT/GENE-DB human TR gene sequences. Using the TCRdist pipeline, a later analysis assigned CDR3 sequences along with most-parsimonious VDJ recombination scenarios. A later analysis defined each TCR beta chain by its CDR3 amino acid sequence plus V-gene family, and excluded reads lacking a unique V-gene family. To address suspected cross-contamination and a sequencing artifact, a later analysis removed around 590 highly shared, low-generation-probability nucleotide sequences. A later analysis calculated a clonal expansion index for each public chain from normalized within-repertoire ranks of inferred template counts. In a later analysis, generation probabilities were computed with a VDJ recombination model fitted to out-of-frame rearrangements, and the resulting probabilities were checked against IGoR. In a later analysis, TCR-TCR, TCR-HLA and TCR-CMV co-occurrence was scored with hypergeometric tests, and a repertoire-size bias correction was applied to TCR pairs. A later analysis estimated false discovery rates by permuting HLA or CMV assignments 20 times. A later analysis grouped co-occurring TCRs with DBSCAN, adding TCRdist sequence similarity when clustering within HLA-allele-positive subsets. Repertoires with fewer than 30,000 or more than 120,000 public chains, plus five repertoires with anomalous nucleotide sharing, were excluded from co-occurrence clustering. TCRdb stores this immuneACCESS table with in-frame sequences only. Part of the clones is absent; in the studies checked, under half of the shortfall reflects unresolved V genes, and no reason is known for the rest. The D gene and trimming were derived from the DNA, and the V and J assignments and clone size from that table. This sample comprises some 240,000 clones, about 78% of them detected only once. Approximately 3.8% of the sample lies in the top ten.

The CDR3 runs 15 amino acids, cysteine and phenylalanine included. This entry keeps only the CDR3 DNA: 45 bases, framed from base 1. Trimming takes 6 bases off V and 5 bases off J; junction bases not matched to a gene: 9. CDR1 and CDR2 (MRHNA, SNTAGT) derive from the germline V gene. In total, just over 650 healthy bone marrow donors made up the cohort. At the time of sampling, all cohort members were nominally healthy, though unrecorded immune exposures were likely present. The donor tested CMV seronegative and was one of the 352 seronegative cohort members. Every donor gave a peripheral blood sample, and the peripheral blood mononuclear cells from that sample were used for TCR beta sequencing. Genomic DNA extraction from the blood cell samples was performed with the Qiagen DNeasy Blood Extraction Kit. Summary of the overall study and its limitations: For the cohort, immune exposure information was limited to CMV serostatus. Linkage disequilibrium might explain the correlated functional status among segregating V segments, but an unknown experimental factor could not be excluded. A later genetic analysis reported fewer N-insertions in productive TCRs among donors in an Asian-associated ancestry cluster than the roughly 640-donor mean. According to the authors, the approach could potentially be generalized to other disease states and immunological phenotypes. A later analysis reported that several top co-occurrence clusters appeared linked to parvovirus B19, influenza, CMV and Epstein-Barr virus. In a later analysis, around 17,000 TCR beta sequences were associated with specific HLA alleles at a false discovery rate of 0.05. In both the original and validation cohorts, the classifier was reported to diagnose cytomegalovirus status with high specificity and sensitivity. An earlier analysis of 587 of the donors showed that most TCR beta V segments appeared in productive rearrangements either about 90% or about 30% of the time, which broadly matched IMGT annotations. A further reported finding was that TCR beta sequences accurately predicted the HLA-A and HLA-B alleles for most subjects in the first cohort. Across donors, most TCR sequences were observed very rarely, whereas some public TCRs were present in many individuals. In a later genetic analysis, a missense DCLRE1C variant was associated with V-gene and J-gene trimming of TCR beta chains, and the association was replicated in an independent cohort. Sequencing depth was assumed to be roughly uniform across donors in the presence/absence analyses, though that assumption may not hold. In a later analysis, HLA-associated TCR beta chains were found to be more clonally expanded and to have lower generation probabilities than equally common non-associated chains. Seventeen rarely observed V segments, including chromosome 9 orphons, were excluded from the earlier analysis of almost 600 of the donors because counts were too low. A few of the identified cytomegalovirus-associated TCR beta chains were confirmed in vitro to be specific for cytomegalovirus antigens. In this cohort, only TCR beta chains were sequenced, and detectable features were limited by the absence of alpha or paired-chain data. Strong co-occurrence of HLA alleles, especially DR and DQ, made assigning TCR associations to individual alleles difficult. In a later analysis, TCR association rates were found to vary across HLA loci, with the most associated TCRs seen for DRB1 alleles and the fewest for HLA-C alleles. Some IMGT-functional V segments, including TRBV6-2 and TRBV6-3, could not be distinguished by the 87-base-pair reads and were therefore excluded. Because some donors lacked HLA typing at each locus, the association tests relied only on the typed subset. A later analysis found that most CMV-associated TCR beta chains appeared HLA-restricted, with HLA associations seemingly driven largely by CMV exposure. In the study, some 180 TCR beta chains were listed as associated with cytomegalovirus. The sequencing pipeline was judged likely to have produced a cluster of highly shared sequence variants as a technical artifact.

In this chain, TRBV6-4 is recombined with TRBJ2-1, and TRBD1 aligns with 8 junction nucleotides. The clonotype was recovered from a male donor in good health and CMV-seronegative. The sample taken for sequencing was PBMCs. At the DNA level, the sequence is TGTGCCAGCAGGAAGACAGGGGCGATCGACAATGAGCAGTTCTTC. Translated, this is CASRKTGAIDNEQFF.